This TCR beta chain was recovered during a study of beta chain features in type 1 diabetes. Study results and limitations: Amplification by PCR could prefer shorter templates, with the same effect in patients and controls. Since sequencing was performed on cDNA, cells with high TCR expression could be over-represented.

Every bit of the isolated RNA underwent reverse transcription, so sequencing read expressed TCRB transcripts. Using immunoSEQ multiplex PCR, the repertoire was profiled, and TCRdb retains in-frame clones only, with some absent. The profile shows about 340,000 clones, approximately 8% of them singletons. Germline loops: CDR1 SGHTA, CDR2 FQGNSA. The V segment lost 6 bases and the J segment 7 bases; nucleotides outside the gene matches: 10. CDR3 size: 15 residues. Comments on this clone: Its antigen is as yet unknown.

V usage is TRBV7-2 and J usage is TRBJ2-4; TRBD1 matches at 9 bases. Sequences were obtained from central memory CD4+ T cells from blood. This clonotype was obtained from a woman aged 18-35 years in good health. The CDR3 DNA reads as TGTGCCAGCAGTCCTGAACTTGGACAGGGGAACATTCAGTACTTC. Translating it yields CASSPELGQGNIQYF.